The TCR beta chain under discussion was sequenced for a study of cytomegalovirus exposure and HLA in healthy donors. Looking at the study overall: Researchers previously reported finding 90 million to 130 million unique TCR beta sequences from 170 million or so T cells.

60 Vbeta and 13 Jbeta primers were used in PCR. Produced via immunoSEQ multiplex PCR; TCRdb's table is partial and in-frame only. This table has around 200,000 clones, around 68% appearing once. Sequenced: PBMCs. This TCR derives from a man in his forties in good health and CMV-seronegative.

DNA of the CDR3: TGTGCCAGCAACCCAGCTGGGAGGGCGCATGAGACCCAGTACTTC. Translation: CASNPAGRAHETQYF. The chain couples TRBV5-8 to TRBJ2-5, with 7 bases matching TRBD2. The CDR3 consists of 15 residues. Germline V lookup: CDR1 SGHTS, CDR2 YDEGEE. Trimming took 6 bases from V and 5 from J; bases not matched to a gene: 13.